The clone carrying this T cell receptor (beta chain) has a handful of counts. Treatment-naive patients with stable or active relapsing-remitting disease served as multiple sclerosis controls. Negative isolation yielded CD8+ and CD4+ T cells; FACS enriched TEMRA cells. The V end lost 4 bases, the J end lost 3 bases, and 7 bases lay between the germline ends. The germline gives CDR1 SQVTM, CDR2 ANQGSEA. This CDR3 region has 11 residues. These data come from a study of CD8 T cells in Susac syndrome. RNA was extracted with the RNeasy kit, and a quantity of roughly 0.45 to 1 ug was reverse transcribed using random hexamers. MiXCR was run by TCRdb on the immunoSEQ multiplex PCR reads, yielding one entry per CDR3 protein. The sample records 150,000 to 180,000 distinct CDR3 sequences, just under 97% being singletons.

The sequence derives from a human donor with multiple sclerosis. This chain joins TRBV29-1 and TRBJ2-7; D call uncertain. The sample taken for sequencing was CD8+ T cells from PBMCs. The CDR3 DNA reads TGCAGCGTTGTCATGGGCTACGAGCAGTACGTC. It encodes CSVVMGYEQYV.